This is a list of T cell receptor beta chains from one sample in a study of regulatory T cells in long-lasting Graves disease. TCRdb called the multiplex PCR reads again in MiXCR, with one record for every CDR3 protein. The sample includes some 430,000 distinct CDR3 sequences, around a fifth seen only once; the top ten take about 7%. This specimen consisted of peripheral blood mononuclear cells (PBMCs), obtained when the disease was refractory, from a patient treated with antithyroid drugs. The receptors were sampled from a female donor with Graves disease. The CDR3 runs from the conserved cysteine through the conserved F or W. The D gene is left open where the match is weak. For some rows the clone size is stated as once, few or many, or as a class when expanded; others skip it.

>TRBD1|many|TRBJ1-1|TRBV10-1
TGCGCCAGCAGTCTGAGTCAGGGGGCGGCTGAAGCTTTCTTT
CASSLSQGAAEAFF
>-|-|TRBJ1-5|TRBV11-2
TGTGCCAGCAGCTTAACGGACAGCCAGCGGCCCCAGCATTTT
CASSLTDSQRPQHF
>-|-|TRBJ1-1|TRBV5-6
TGTGCCAGCAGCTTGGGTCGGACAGCCGCCAACACTGAAGCTTTCTTT
CASSLGRTAANTEAFF
>-|-|TRBJ1-5|TRBV7-8
TGTGCCAGCAGCCAAGACGTCGGGTTAGGACAGCCCCAGCATTTT
CASSQDVGLGQPQHF
>-|-|TRBJ1-1|TRBV24-1
TGTGCCACCAGTGGGGACAACTCAGCGGCTGAAGCTTTCTTT
CATSGDNSAAEAFF
>-|many|TRBJ2-6|TRBV5-5
TGTGCCAGCAGCTCGGGTTCTGGGGCCAACGTCCTGACTTTC
CASSSGSGANVLTF
>-|many|TRBJ1-1|TRBV20-1
TGCAGTGCTAGAGAGGACAGTGAAGCTTTCTTT
CSAREDSEAFF
>-|-|TRBJ1-1|TRBV5-1
TGCGCCAGCAGCTTGCCAGGAGTGAACACTGAACCTTTCTTT
CASSLPGVNTEPFF
>TRBD1|few|TRBJ1-1|TRBV27
TGTGCCAGCACAACCGGGACAGGGAGAGCTGAAGCTTTCTTT
CASTTGTGRAEAFF
>-|-|TRBJ2-2|TRBV7-9
TGTGCCAGCAGCTCAACGACGGACGGGCCGCTGTTTTTT
CASSSTTDGPLFF
>-|few|TRBJ1-2|TRBV12-3/TRBV12-4
TGTACCAGCACTGACGGATTCTATGGCTACACCTTC
CTSTDGFYGYTF
>-|few|TRBJ2-5|TRBV4-1
TGCGCCAGCAGCCGGGGGTGGGGACAGCGGGAAGAGACCCAGTACTTC
CASSRGWGQREETQYF